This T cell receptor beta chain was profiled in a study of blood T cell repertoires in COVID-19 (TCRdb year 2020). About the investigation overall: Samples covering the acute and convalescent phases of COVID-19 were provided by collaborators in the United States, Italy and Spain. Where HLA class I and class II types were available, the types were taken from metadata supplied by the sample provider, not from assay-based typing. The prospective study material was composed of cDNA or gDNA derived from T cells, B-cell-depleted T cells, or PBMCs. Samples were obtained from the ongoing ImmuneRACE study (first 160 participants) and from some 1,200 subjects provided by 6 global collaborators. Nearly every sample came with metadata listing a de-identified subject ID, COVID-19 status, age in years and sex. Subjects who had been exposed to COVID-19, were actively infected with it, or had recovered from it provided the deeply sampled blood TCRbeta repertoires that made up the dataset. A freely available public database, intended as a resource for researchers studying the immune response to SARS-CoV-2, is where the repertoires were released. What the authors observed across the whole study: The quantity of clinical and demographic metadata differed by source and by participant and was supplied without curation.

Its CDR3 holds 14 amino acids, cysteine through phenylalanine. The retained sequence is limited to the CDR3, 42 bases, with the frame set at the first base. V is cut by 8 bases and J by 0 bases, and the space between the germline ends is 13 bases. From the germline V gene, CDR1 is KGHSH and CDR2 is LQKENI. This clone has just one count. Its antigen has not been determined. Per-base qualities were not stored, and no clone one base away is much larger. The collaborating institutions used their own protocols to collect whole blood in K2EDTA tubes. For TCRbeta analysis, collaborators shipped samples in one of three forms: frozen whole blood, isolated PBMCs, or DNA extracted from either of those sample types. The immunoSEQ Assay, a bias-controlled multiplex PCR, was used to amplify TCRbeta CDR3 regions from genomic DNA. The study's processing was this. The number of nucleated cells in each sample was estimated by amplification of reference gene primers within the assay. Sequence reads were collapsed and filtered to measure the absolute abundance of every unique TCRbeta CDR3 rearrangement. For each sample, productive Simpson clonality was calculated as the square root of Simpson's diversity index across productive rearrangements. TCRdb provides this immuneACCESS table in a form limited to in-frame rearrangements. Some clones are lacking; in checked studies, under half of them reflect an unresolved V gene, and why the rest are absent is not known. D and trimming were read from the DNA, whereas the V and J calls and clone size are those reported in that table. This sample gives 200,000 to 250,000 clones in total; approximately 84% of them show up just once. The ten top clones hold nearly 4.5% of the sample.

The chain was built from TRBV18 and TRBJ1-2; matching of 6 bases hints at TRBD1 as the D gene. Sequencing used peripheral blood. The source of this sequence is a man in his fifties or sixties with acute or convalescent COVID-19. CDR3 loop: CASPMWDTNYGYTF. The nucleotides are TGTGCCAGCCCCATGTGGGACACTAACTATGGCTACACCTTC.